A selection of T cell receptor beta chains follows, all from one sample in a study of T cells after posttransplantation cyclophosphamide. Some clones are missing from TCRdb's copy, which holds only in-frame ones; the method was immunoSEQ multiplex PCR. The sample has about 21,000 clones; 75% to 90% are singletons. Here the sequenced sample was PBMCs, taken approximately 370 days after allogeneic stem cell transplant with calcineurin inhibitor and methotrexate. The receptors shown here come from a female patient in her 30s who received an allogeneic stem cell transplant from an unrelated donor, was CMV-positive, and had acute and chronic GVHD. The T cells may come from the graft donor. Both conserved end residues are part of each CDR3. Fields, in order: J gene, V gene, clone size, D gene, CDR3 length, CDR3 DNA, CDR3 protein. The D gene is left open where the match is weak. Clone size is not always given. Where it is, it says once, few, many or a class for expanded clones.

J: TRBJ1-1
V: TRBV6-6
size: NA
D: NA
length: 12
DNA: TGTGCCAGCAGTTACTCACAAGCTGAAGCTTTCTTT
CDR3: CASSYSQAEAFF

J: TRBJ2-5
V: TRBV5-1
size: NA
D: TRBD2
length: 19
DNA: TGCGCCAGCAGCTTGGCCCGGGGACTAGCGGGAGCCGGGCAAGAGACCCAGTACTTC
CDR3: CASSLARGLAGAGQETQYF

J: TRBJ1-6
V: TRBV7-2
size: NA
D: NA
length: 15
DNA: TGTGCCAGCAGCTTACGGCGGGGACATAATTCACCCCTCCACTTT
CDR3: CASSLRRGHNSPLHF

J: TRBJ1-5
V: TRBV19
size: few
D: TRBD1
length: 15
DNA: TGTGCCAGTAGGGGGACAGGGACCAGCAATCAGCCCCAGCATTTT
CDR3: CASRGTGTSNQPQHF

J: TRBJ2-5
V: TRBV5-1
size: NA
D: TRBD2
length: 14
DNA: TGCGCCAGCAGAACTGGACTAGCCGGGGAGACCCAGTACTTC
CDR3: CASRTGLAGETQYF

J: TRBJ1-2
V: TRBV29-1
size: NA
D: TRBD1
length: 15
DNA: TGCAGCGTAGTCCCGGGACAGGGCACCTCTTTTGGCTACACCTTC
CDR3: CSVVPGQGTSFGYTF

J: TRBJ2-7
V: TRBV6-5
size: NA
D: NA
length: 13
DNA: TGTGCCAGCAGTCCCGACTGGGGGGACGAGCAGTACTTC
CDR3: CASSPDWGDEQYF

J: TRBJ2-3
V: TRBV7-2
size: once
D: NA
length: 16
DNA: TGTGCCAGCAGCTTAGACGCCGGGTCACGCACAGATACGCAGTATTTT
CDR3: CASSLDAGSRTDTQYF

J: TRBJ1-1
V: TRBV27
size: NA
D: NA
length: 14
DNA: TGTGCCAGCAGACGAGAGAGACAGAACACTGAAGCTTTCTTT
CDR3: CASRRERQNTEAFF

J: TRBJ2-1
V: TRBV9
size: NA
D: TRBD2
length: 17
DNA: TGTGCCAGCAGCGTAGGCCCGGGACTAGCGGGAACGAATGAGCAGTTCTTC
CDR3: CASSVGPGLAGTNEQFF

J: TRBJ1-6
V: TRBV2
size: NA
D: NA
length: 13
DNA: TGTGCCAGCAGTGCTGGTTATAGTTCACCCCTCCACTTT
CDR3: CASSAGYSSPLHF

J: TRBJ2-3
V: TRBV7-2
size: NA
D: TRBD2
length: 16
DNA: TGTGCCAGCAGCGTCGGGACTAGCGGGAGCCGGGATACGCAGTATTTT
CDR3: CASSVGTSGSRDTQYF

J: TRBJ1-5
V: TRBV16
size: NA
D: TRBD1
length: 16
DNA: TGTGCCAGCAGCCTAGGGACAGGGGGCAACAATCAGCCCCAGCATTTT
CDR3: CASSLGTGGNNQPQHF

J: TRBJ2-2
V: TRBV10-2
size: NA
D: TRBD2
length: 15
DNA: TGCGCCAGCAGTCGGGCTGCGGGAGGGGTCGGGGAGCTGTTTTTT
CDR3: CASSRAAGGVGELFF

J: TRBJ2-3
V: TRBV21-1
size: NA
D: NA
length: 15
DNA: TGTGCCAGCATCGACAGGGGCGAGGGCGCAGATACGCAGTATTTT
CDR3: CASIDRGEGADTQYF

J: TRBJ2-3
V: TRBV5-1
size: once
D: TRBD2
length: 16
DNA: TGCGCCAGCAGCTTGGGGCCTAGCGGGCCGGTAGGTACGCAGTATTTT
CDR3: CASSLGPSGPVGTQYF

J: TRBJ2-1
V: TRBV7-9
size: once
D: NA
length: 16
DNA: TGTGCCAGCAGCCCTCGCGGGACTTCGTACTACAATGAGCAGTTCTTC
CDR3: CASSPRGTSYYNEQFF

J: TRBJ1-5
V: TRBV30
size: NA
D: TRBD1
length: 15
DNA: TGTGCCTGGAGTGTGACGGACAGGGTAAATCAGCCCCAGCATTTT
CDR3: CAWSVTDRVNQPQHF

J: TRBJ2-1
V: TRBV5-1
size: NA
D: TRBD2
length: 19
DNA: TGCGCCAGCAGCTTGGCCTCTCACCCTGGGGCTAGCGGATACAATGAGCAGTTCTTC
CDR3: CASSLASHPGASGYNEQFF

J: TRBJ2-7
V: TRBV7-8
size: NA
D: NA
length: 13
DNA: TGTGCCAGCAGCTCCACCAGGGTTGACGAGCAGTACTTC
CDR3: CASSSTRVDEQYF

J: TRBJ2-7
V: TRBV10-3
size: few
D: NA
length: 14
DNA: TGTGCCATCAGTTCCGGGACTTCTTCCTACGAGCAGTACTTC
CDR3: CAISSGTSSYEQYF

J: TRBJ2-1
V: TRBV11-3
size: NA
D: TRBD2
length: 14
DNA: TGTGCCAGCAGCTTAGCACTAGCGGGATCTGAGCAGTTCTTC
CDR3: CASSLALAGSEQFF

J: TRBJ2-1
V: TRBV14
size: NA
D: TRBD1
length: 15
DNA: TGTGCCAGCAGTCGCGACAGGGGAAACCTAAATGAGCAGTTCTTC
CDR3: CASSRDRGNLNEQFF

J: TRBJ1-1
V: TRBV9
size: few
D: NA
length: 15
DNA: TGTGCCAGCAGCGTTTCCTACAGGGAGGGCACTGAAGCTTTCTTT
CDR3: CASSVSYREGTEAFF

J: TRBJ2-1
V: TRBV9
size: few
D: NA
length: 14
DNA: TGTGCCAGCAGCGTTCGGACAGCTAATGATGAGCAGTTCTTC
CDR3: CASSVRTANDEQFF

J: TRBJ1-5
V: TRBV6-1
size: NA
D: NA
length: 14
DNA: TGTGCCAGCAGGGCCGATCTGCCCGATCAGCCCCAGCATTTT
CDR3: CASRADLPDQPQHF

J: TRBJ1-2
V: TRBV9
size: NA
D: TRBD1
length: 14
DNA: TGTGCCAGCAGCAGAGGGGGCGCAGGCTATGGCTACACCTTC
CDR3: CASSRGGAGYGYTF

J: TRBJ2-7
V: TRBV11-2
size: NA
D: NA
length: 16
DNA: TGTGCCAGCAGCTTAGGGGGAGCTGCGGGAAGATACGAGCAGTACTTC
CDR3: CASSLGGAAGRYEQYF

J: TRBJ1-3
V: TRBV9
size: NA
D: NA
length: 15
DNA: TGTGCCAGCAGCGTAGGAGGAGCCTCTGGAAACACCATATATTTT
CDR3: CASSVGGASGNTIYF

J: TRBJ2-3
V: TRBV5-6
size: NA
D: TRBD2
length: 17
DNA: TGTGCCAGCAGCTCCAGACTAGCGGGAGGCCCCACAGATACGCAGTATTTT
CDR3: CASSSRLAGGPTDTQYF

J: TRBJ1-4
V: TRBV19
size: few
D: TRBD1
length: 14
DNA: TGTGCCAGTAGTGTTGGGACAGGATGGGAAAAACTGTTTTTT
CDR3: CASSVGTGWEKLFF